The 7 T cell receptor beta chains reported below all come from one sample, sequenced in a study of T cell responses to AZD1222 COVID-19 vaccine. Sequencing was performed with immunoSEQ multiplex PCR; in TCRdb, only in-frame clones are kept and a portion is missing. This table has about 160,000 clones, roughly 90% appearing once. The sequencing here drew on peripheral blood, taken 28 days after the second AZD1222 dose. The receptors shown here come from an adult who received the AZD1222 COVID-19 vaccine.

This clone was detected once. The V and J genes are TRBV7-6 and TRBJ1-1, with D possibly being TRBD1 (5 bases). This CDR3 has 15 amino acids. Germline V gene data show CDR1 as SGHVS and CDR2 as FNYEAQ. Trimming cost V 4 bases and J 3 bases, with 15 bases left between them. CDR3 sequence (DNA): TGTGCCAGCAGCTCACCCTCAGGGAGCGACACTGAAGCTTTCTTT. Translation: CASSSPSGSDTEAFF. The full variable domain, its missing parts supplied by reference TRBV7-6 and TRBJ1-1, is GAGVSQSPRYKVTKRGQDVALRCDPISGHVSLYWYRQALGQGPEFLTYFNYEAQQDKSGLPNDRFSAERPEGSISTLTIQRTEQRDSAMYRCASSSPSGSDTEAFFGQGTRLTVV.

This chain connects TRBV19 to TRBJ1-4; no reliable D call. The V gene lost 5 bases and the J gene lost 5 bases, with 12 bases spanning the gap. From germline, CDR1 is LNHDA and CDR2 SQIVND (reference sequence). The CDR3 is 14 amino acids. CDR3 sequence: CASSYSRSNEKLFF. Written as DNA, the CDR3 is TGTGCCAGTAGTTACAGTAGATCAAATGAAAAACTGTTTTTT.

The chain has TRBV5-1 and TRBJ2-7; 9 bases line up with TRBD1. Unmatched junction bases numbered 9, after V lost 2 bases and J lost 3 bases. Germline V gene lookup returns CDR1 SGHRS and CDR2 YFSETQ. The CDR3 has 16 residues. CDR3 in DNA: TGCGCCAGCAGCTTAGGGACAGGGATTGGAAGCTACGAGCAGTACTTC. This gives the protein CASSLGTGIGSYEQYF.

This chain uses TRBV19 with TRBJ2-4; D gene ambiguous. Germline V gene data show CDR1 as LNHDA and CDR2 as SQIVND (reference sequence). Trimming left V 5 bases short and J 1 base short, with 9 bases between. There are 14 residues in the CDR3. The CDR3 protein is CASSARPAKNIQYF. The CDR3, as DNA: TGTGCCAGTAGTGCAAGACCCGCCAAAAACATTCAGTACTTC.

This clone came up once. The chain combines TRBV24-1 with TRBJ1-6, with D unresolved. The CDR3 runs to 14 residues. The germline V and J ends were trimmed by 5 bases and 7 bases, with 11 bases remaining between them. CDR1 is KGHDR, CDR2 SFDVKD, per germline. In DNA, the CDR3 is TGTGCCACCAGTGGTCAGGACCCGAATTCACCCCTCCACTTT. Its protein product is CATSGQDPNSPLHF.

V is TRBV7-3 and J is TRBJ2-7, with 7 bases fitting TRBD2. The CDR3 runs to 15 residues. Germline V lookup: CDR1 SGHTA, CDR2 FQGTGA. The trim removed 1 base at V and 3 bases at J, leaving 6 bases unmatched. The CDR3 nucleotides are TGTGCCAGCAGCTTAAGGGGGGGAGTCGACTACGAGCAGTACTTC. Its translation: CASSLRGGVDYEQYF.

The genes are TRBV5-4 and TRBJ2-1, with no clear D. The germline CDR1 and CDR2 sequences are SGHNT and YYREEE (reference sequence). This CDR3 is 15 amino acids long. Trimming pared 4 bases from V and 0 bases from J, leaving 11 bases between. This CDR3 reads CASSPQTGSYNEQFF. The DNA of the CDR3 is TGTGCCAGCAGCCCGCAAACGGGCTCCTACAATGAGCAGTTCTTC.